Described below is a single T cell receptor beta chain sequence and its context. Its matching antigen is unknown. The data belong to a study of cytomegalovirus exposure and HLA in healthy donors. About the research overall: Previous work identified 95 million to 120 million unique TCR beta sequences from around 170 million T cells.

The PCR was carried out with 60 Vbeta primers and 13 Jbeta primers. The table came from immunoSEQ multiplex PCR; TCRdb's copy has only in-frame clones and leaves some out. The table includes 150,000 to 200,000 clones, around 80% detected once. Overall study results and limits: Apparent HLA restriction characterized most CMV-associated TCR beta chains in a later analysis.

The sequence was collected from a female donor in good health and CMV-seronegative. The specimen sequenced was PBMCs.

CDR3 amino acids: CASSQKAGETQYF. The CDR3 DNA follows: TGCGCCAGCAGCCAAAAGGCCGGGGAGACCCAGTACTTC. The chain joins TRBV4-1 to TRBJ2-5; no clear D. This CDR3 region has 13 residues. V was shortened by 2 bases and J by 5 bases, with 9 bases between the two germline ends. The germline V gene encodes CDR1 MGHRA and CDR2 YSYEKL.